This passage covers 4 T cell receptor beta chains from one sample sequenced in a study of identical twins. MiXCR, applied by TCRdb to the 5' RACE reads, yields one record per CDR3 protein. The sample records 640,000 or so distinct CDR3 sequences, less than 7% being singletons. What was sequenced was naive T cells sorted from blood. The receptors originated from a man aged 18-30 years in good health.

This clonotype has ten or more counts. This chain links TRBV7-2 with TRBJ2-1, with D perhaps TRBD1 or TRBD2 (5 bases each). The germline V and J ends were trimmed by 4 bases and 7 bases, with 17 bases remaining between them. CDR1 and CDR2 from the germline V gene are SGHTA and FQGNSA. This CDR3 is built from 15 residues. The CDR3 DNA follows: TGTGCCAGCAGCTCCGGGACGGGAAGGTGGAATGAGCAGTTCTTC. It is translated as CASSSGTGRWNEQFF.

This clonotype appeared a few times. This chain uses TRBV4-3 with TRBJ1-1, with D perhaps matching TRBD1 (5 bases). Germline CDR1 reads LGHNA; CDR2 reads YSLEER. The CDR3 consists of 14 residues. Trimming removed 1 base at V and 9 bases at J, with 15 bases between. CDR3 protein: CASSQGIRAGKAFF. The CDR3 DNA reads as TGCGCCAGCAGCCAAGGGATCAGGGCAGGGAAAGCTTTCTTT.

The chain has TRBV30 and TRBJ2-2; D gene uncertain. This CDR3 region has 12 residues. The germline gives CDR1 GTSNPN, CDR2 SVGIG (reference sequence). The ends were cut back, 2 bases at V and 6 bases at J, with 7 bases in the middle. The CDR3 DNA follows: TGTGCCTGGAGTCCCTCTCCCGGGGAGCTGTTTTTT. Translation: CAWSPSPGELFF.

This clonotype was counted a few times. V usage is TRBV29-1 and J usage is TRBJ2-1, with TRBD2 identical over 15 bases. This CDR3 contains 16 residues. The ends lost 6 bases at V and 6 bases at J; junction bases unmatched: 9. From germline, CDR1 is SQVTM and CDR2 ANQGSEA. The CDR3 DNA is TGCAGCGTCAACTCCCCGGGACTAGCGGGAGGCAATGAGCAGTTCTTC. As protein: CSVNSPGLAGGNEQFF.